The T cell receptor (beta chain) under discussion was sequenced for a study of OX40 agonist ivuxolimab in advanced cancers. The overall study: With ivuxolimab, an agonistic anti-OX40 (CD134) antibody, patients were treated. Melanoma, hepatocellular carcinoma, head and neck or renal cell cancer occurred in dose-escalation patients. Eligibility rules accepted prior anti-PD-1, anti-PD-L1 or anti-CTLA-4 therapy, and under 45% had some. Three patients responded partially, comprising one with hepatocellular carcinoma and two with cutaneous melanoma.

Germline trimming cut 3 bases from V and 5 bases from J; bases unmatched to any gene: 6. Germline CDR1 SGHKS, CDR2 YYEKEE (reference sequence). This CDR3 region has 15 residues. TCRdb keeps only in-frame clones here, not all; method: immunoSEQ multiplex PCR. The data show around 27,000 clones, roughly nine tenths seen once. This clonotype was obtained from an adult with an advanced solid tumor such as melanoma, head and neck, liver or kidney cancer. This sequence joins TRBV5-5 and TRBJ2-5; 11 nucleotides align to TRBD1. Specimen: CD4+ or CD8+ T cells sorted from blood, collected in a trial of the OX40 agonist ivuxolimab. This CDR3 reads CASSSGQGAAETQYF. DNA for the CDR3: TGTGCCAGCAGCTCTGGACAGGGGGCAGCGGAGACCCAGTACTTC.